This T cell receptor beta chain stems from a study of blood T cell repertoires in COVID-19. Study-level background: Sites across the United States, Italy and Spain contributed samples from acute and convalescent COVID-19. PBMCs, B-cell-depleted T cells, or T cells provided the cDNA or gDNA that made up the material.

V lost 5 bases and J 1 base, leaving 17 bases between the germline ends. The length of the CDR3 is 16 residues. Germline V lookup: CDR1 SGHVS, CDR2 FQNEAQ. The authors' processing: Reference gene primer amplification yielded estimated nucleated cell counts. Using immunoSEQ multiplex PCR, the repertoire was profiled, and TCRdb retains in-frame clones only, with some absent. D and trimming come from the DNA, and the V and J calls and clone size come from that table. The table has 200,000 to 250,000 clones, 82% seen once; the top ten hold 3.5% to 4%. The material sequenced was peripheral blood. The sequence was obtained from a woman of 80 years or more with acute or convalescent COVID-19. The rearrangement uses TRBV7-8 and TRBJ1-1; the D gene is possibly TRBD1 (5 bases). Here the CDR3 DNA reads TGTGCCAGCAGCCTAGGACCAGTTAGGGGGAACACTGAAGCTTTCTTT. Amino acid sequence: CASSLGPVRGNTEAFF.